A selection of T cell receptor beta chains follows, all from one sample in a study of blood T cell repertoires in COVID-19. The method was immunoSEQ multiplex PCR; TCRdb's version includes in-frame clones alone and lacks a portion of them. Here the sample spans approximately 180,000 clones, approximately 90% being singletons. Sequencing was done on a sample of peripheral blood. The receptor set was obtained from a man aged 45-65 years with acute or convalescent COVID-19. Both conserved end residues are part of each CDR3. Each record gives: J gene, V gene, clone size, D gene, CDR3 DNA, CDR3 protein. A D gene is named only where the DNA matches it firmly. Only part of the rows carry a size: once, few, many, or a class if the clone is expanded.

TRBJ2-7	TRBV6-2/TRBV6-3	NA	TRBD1	TGTGCCAGCAGTACCGGGACAGCCTACGAGCAGTACTTC	CASSTGTAYEQYF
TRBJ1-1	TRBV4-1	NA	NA	TGCGCCAGCAGCCATTTGTACGGCACTGAAGCTTTCTTT	CASSHLYGTEAFF
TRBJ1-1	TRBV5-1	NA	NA	TGCGCCAGCAGCTTGAACAGTCCCGAACCTGAAGCTTTCTTT	CASSLNSPEPEAFF
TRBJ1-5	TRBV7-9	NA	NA	TGTGCCAGCAGCGGAAAGGGGTGGAATCAGCCCCAGCATTTT	CASSGKGWNQPQHF
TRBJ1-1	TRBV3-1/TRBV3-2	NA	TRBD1	TGTGCCAGCAGCCTGGGACAGATGACTGAAGCTTTCTTT	CASSLGQMTEAFF
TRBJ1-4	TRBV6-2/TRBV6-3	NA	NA	TGTGCCAGCAGTTCCCCCGGGTGGGTGAAGGAACTGTTTTTT	CASSSPGWVKELFF
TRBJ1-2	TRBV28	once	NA	TGTGCCTCGAATGAGGCGACCCTAGGTCTCTATGGCTACACCTTC	CASNEATLGLYGYTF
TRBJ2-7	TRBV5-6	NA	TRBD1	TGTGCCAGCAGCTTGGTAGGGACGGGACAGGGGCGACACGAGCAGTACTTC	CASSLVGTGQGRHEQYF
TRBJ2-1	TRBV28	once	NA	TGTGCCAGCAGCTCCCTATACAATGAGCAGTTCTTC	CASSSLYNEQFF
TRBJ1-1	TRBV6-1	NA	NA	TGTGCCAGCAGTGAACCCTGGGGGGGGTCTGAAGCTTTCTTT	CASSEPWGGSEAFF
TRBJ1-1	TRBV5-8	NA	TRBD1	TGTGCCAGCACCCCCAGGGGGCTGGCGGGCACTGAAGCTTTCTTT	CASTPRGLAGTEAFF
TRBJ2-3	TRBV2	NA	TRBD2	TGTGCCAGCAGCTACCTAGCGGGGGTGGCAGATACGCAGTATTTT	CASSYLAGVADTQYF
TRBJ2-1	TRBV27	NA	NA	TGTGCCAGCAGGGCTTTGTGGGCGGGCAATGAGCAGTTCTTC	CASRALWAGNEQFF
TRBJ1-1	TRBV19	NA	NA	TGTGCCAGTAGTATAGGTCGGGGGTACGGACTGAACACTGAAGCTTTCTTT	CASSIGRGYGLNTEAFF
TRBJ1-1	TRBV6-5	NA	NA	TGTGCCAGCAGTCCTTTTATGAACACTGAAGCTTTCTTT	CASSPFMNTEAFF
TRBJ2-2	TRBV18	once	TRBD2	TGTGCCAGCTCACCACCTAGCGGGGGGAACACCGGGGAGCTGTTTTTT	CASSPPSGGNTGELFF
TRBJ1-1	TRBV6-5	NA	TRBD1	TGTGCCAGCAGCCCCGACAGGGCTGACACTGAAGCTTTCTTT	CASSPDRADTEAFF
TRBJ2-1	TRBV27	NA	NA	TGTGCCAGCAGTTCCCCCGGGGGTGCCTACAATGAGCAGTTCTTC	CASSSPGGAYNEQFF
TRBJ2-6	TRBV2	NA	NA	TGTGCCAGCAGCCCCTATCGAGGGGCCAACGTCCTGACTTTC	CASSPYRGANVLTF
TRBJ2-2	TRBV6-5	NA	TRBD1	TGTGCCAGCAGTCCCGGGACAGGCTCATCCGGGGAGCTGTTTTTT	CASSPGTGSSGELFF
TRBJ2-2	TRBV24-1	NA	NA	TGTGCCACCAGTGACAATCAGAACACCGGGGAGCTGTTTTTT	CATSDNQNTGELFF
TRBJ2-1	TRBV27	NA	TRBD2	TGTGCCAGCAGTATCCTAGCGGGAGTTGTTAATGAGCAGTTCTTC	CASSILAGVVNEQFF
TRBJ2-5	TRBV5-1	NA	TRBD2	TGCGCCAGCAGCTTGGCCAGGGGGACTAGCCACCGAGAGACCCAGTACTTC	CASSLARGTSHRETQYF
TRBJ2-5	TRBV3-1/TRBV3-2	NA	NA	TGTGCCAGCCAAACTACCCAACAAGGGACCCAGTACTTC	CASQTTQQGTQYF
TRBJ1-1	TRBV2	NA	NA	TGTGCCAGCTTTTCGGAGGGGATTGAAGCTTTCTTT	CASFSEGIEAFF
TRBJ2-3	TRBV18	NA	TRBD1	TGTGCCAGCTCACCCGCGACAGGGGGCGGGGCAGATACGCAGTATTTT	CASSPATGGGADTQYF
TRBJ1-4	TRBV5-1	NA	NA	TGCGCCAGCAGCTTGGACCTCAACCCAGATGAAAAACTGTTTTTT	CASSLDLNPDEKLFF
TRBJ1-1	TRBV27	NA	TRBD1	TGTGCCAGCAGTGCCTACAGGGGGCCCACTGAAGCTTTCTTT	CASSAYRGPTEAFF
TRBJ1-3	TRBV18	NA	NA	TGTGCCAGCTCATCGTATGCAGGGGTCAACTCTGGAAACACCATATATTTT	CASSSYAGVNSGNTIYF
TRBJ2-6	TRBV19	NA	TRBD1	TGTGCCAGTAGTATGGGGACAGGGAGCTCTGGGGCCAACGTCCTGACTTTC	CASSMGTGSSGANVLTF
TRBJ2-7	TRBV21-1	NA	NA	TGTGCCAGCGGCTTGGCAGGAAGCTACGAGCAGTACTTC	CASGLAGSYEQYF
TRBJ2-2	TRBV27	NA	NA	TGTGCCAGCAGTTTCGGGCGGACAGACCGTACCGGGGAGCTGTTTTTT	CASSFGRTDRTGELFF
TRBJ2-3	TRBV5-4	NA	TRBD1	TGTGCCAGCAGCGGACGGACAGGGGTGTTTGCAGATACGCAGTATTTT	CASSGRTGVFADTQYF
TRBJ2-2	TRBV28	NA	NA	TGTGCCAGCAGTCTACCCGGGACATGGGGCACCGGGGAGCTGTTTTTT	CASSLPGTWGTGELFF
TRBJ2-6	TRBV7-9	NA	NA	TGTGCCAGCAGCCCCGAGGGCTCTGGGGCCAACGTCCTGACTTTC	CASSPEGSGANVLTF